The 3 T cell receptor beta chains in this list originate from one sample, sequenced in a study. TCRdb re-analysed the RT-PCR reads in MiXCR, keeping a single row per CDR3 protein. The table has about 680,000 distinct CDR3 sequences, more than 13% seen once. The sequenced sample consisted of memory CD4+ T cells from blood. The origin of the receptors is a female donor in good health, serving as a healthy control.

The chain has TRBV6-2 or TRBV6-3 and TRBJ2-3; possibly TRBD2 for D (5 bases). The CDR3 sequence is 18 residues long. CDR1 and CDR2 from the germline V gene are MNHEY and SVGEGT. Between the trimmed V and J ends, which lost 5 bases and 1 base, there was a span of 22 bases. For the CDR3, the DNA is TGTGCCAGCAGTACCCGCCCGGTGGGAGTGGGTGGCACAGATACGCAGTATTTT. This translates into CASSTRPVGVGGTDTQYF.

Only a few counts were recorded for this clonotype. The V and J genes are TRBV7-2 and TRBJ2-1; the D gene is possibly TRBD1 (7 bases). Germline V gene data show CDR1 as SGHTA and CDR2 as FQGNSA. The CDR3 has 16 residues. V gave up 5 bases and J gave up 0 bases, with 14 bases separating them. The CDR3 bases are TGTGCCAGCAGCATGCGGGGACAGAGCTCCTACAATGAGCAGTTCTTC. Encoded protein: CASSMRGQSSYNEQFF.

V and J are TRBV28 and TRBJ2-1; 10 nucleotides agree with TRBD2. With V trimmed by 6 bases and J by 4 bases, 6 bases remained unmatched. The CDR3 covers 15 residues. Per the germline V gene, CDR1 is MDHEN and CDR2 is SYDVKM. The CDR3 loop reads CASSLAGVWYNEQFF. In nucleotides, the CDR3 is TGTGCCAGCAGCCTAGCGGGAGTATGGTACAATGAGCAGTTCTTC.